The clone carrying this T cell receptor (beta chain) was detected only a few times. Its target is not known. On average, the one heparinised blood draw given by each donor was around 110 mL. It was via CD45RO/CCR7/CD25/CD127/CD95/CD27 that CD4+ naive, central memory, regulatory and stem cell-like memory cells were sorted. Every isolated RNA sample was fully reverse transcribed, so sequencing captured expressed TCRB transcripts. Repertoires were generated with immunoSEQ multiplex PCR, while TCRdb's copy carries only in-frame clones and drops some. The repertoire has about 620,000 clones, 15% to 19% of them found once; the top ten carry approximately 0.093%. The germline V gene encodes CDR1 LGHNA and CDR2 YSLEER. The V end was cut by 3 bases, the J end by 6 bases, with 9 bases between. The CDR3 consists of 13 residues. This entry is derived from a study of beta chain features in type 1 diabetes. Broader study findings: VDJ junctions from type 1 diabetes patients carried fewer insertions and larger deletions. TCRB CDR3s were moderately but significantly shorter in Type 1 diabetes patients in all four CD4+ subsets.

The receptor was derived from a man younger than 35 in good health. The chain is built from TRBV4-3 and TRBJ1-5, with no clear D. The source material was naive CD4+ T cells from blood. For the CDR3, the DNA is TGCGCCAGCAGCCAGCATGGCGGTCAGCCCCAGCATTTT. This codes for CASSQHGGQPQHF.